This T cell receptor beta chain was captured by sequencing in a study of T cell repertoires in cytomegalovirus infection. Study in general: Recently identified HLA-C-restricted CMV epitopes and well-studied HLA-B-restricted CMV epitopes were used by the study. TCR beta signatures that were public indicated CMV infection and matching HLA type. Study findings and constraints: Using cumulative public TCR beta family frequency, the authors identified those who carried CMV together with the relevant HLA. HLA-C-restricted, CMV-specific TCR beta clonotypes were dominant ex vivo.

TCRdb re-derived calls from the reads in MiXCR, one entry per CDR3 protein. The data contain around 55,000 distinct CDR3 sequences, about 18% of them singletons. The germline gives CDR1 LNHDA, CDR2 SQIVND (reference sequence). V was pared by 1 base and J by 7 bases, with 10 bases between. The CDR3 is 13 residues long. The sample holds a few counts of this clonotype. Its specificity is unknown. Here the sequenced sample was CD8+ T cells from cultured PBMCs, taken from culture after CMV antigen stimulation. V and J are TRBV19 and TRBJ1-2, with a tentative D call TRBD1 (5 bases). The TCR was taken from a human donor in good health (CMV status not recorded). Some clones in this sample may be carry-over from other donors' samples. CDR3 protein: CASSIAWGSGYTF. CDR3 DNA sequence: TGTGCCAGTAGTATAGCTTGGGGCTCTGGCTACACCTTC.